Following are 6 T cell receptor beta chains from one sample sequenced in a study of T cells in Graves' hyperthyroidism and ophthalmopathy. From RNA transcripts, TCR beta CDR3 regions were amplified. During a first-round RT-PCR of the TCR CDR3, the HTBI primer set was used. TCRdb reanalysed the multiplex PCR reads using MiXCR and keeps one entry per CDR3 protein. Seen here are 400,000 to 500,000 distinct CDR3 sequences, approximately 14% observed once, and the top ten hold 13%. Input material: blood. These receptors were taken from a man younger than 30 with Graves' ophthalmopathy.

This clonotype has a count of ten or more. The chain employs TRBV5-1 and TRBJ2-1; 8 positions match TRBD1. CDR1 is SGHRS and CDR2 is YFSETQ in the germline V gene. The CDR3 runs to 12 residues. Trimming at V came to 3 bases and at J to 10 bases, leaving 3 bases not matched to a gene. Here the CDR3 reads CASSWGQAEQFF. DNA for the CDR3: TGCGCCAGCAGCTGGGGACAGGCGGAGCAGTTCTTC.

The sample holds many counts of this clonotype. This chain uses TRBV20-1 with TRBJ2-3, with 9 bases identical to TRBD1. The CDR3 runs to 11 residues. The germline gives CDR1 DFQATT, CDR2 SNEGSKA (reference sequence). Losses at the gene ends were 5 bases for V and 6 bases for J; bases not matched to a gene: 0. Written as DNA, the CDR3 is TGCAGTGCTGACAGGGGGGATACGCAGTATTTT. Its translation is CSADRGDTQYF.

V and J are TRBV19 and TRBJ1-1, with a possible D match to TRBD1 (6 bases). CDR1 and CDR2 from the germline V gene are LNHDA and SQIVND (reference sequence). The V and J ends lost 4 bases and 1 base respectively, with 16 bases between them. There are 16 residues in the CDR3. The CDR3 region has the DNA TGTGCCAGTAGTACCCCGAACGACAGGCAGAACACTGAAGCTTTCTTT. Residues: CASSTPNDRQNTEAFF.

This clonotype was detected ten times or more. CDR3 nucleotides: TGTGCCAGCAGTTCCCTACCATCGGACGAGAGGCGCACAGATACGCAGTATTTT. Its protein product is CASSSLPSDERRTDTQYF. The rearrangement links TRBV6-1 to TRBJ2-3, with D uncertain. Trimming removed 5 bases from V and 1 base from J, with 22 bases in between. The V gene's germline CDR1 is MNHNS and CDR2 SASEGT. The CDR3 sequence is 18 residues long.

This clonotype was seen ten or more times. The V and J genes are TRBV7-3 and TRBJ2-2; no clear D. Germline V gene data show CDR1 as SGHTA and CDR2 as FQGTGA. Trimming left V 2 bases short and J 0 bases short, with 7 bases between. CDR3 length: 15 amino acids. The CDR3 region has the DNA TGTGCCAGCAGCTTATTACCCGCGAACACCGGGGAGCTGTTTTTT. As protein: CASSLLPANTGELFF.

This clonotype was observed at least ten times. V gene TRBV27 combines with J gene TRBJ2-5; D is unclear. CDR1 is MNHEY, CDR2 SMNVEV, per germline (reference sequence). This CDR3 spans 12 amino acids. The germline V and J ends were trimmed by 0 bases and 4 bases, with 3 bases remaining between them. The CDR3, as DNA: TGTGCCAGCAGTTTATCGTCAGAGACCCAGTACTTC. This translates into CASSLSSETQYF.